The 21 T cell receptor beta chains below were found in one sample sequenced in a study of blood T cell repertoires in COVID-19. Clones were sequenced by immunoSEQ multiplex PCR, and TCRdb holds only the in-frame ones, with some missing. The repertoire includes roughly 350,000 clones, around 90% of them detected once, and less than 20% sits in the top ten. Sequencing used PBMCs or T cells enriched from blood (not recorded which). The receptor set was obtained from a woman aged 30 to 39 who had recovered from COVID-19.

The chain combines TRBV9 with TRBJ2-5; 7 bases line up with TRBD2. Trimming cost V 0 bases and J 4 bases; bases outside gene matches: 6. Germline CDR1 is SGDLS and CDR2 is YYNGEE. This CDR3 spans 15 amino acids. The CDR3 loop is CASSVGGGELETQYF. The DNA of the CDR3 is TGTGCCAGCAGCGTAGGTGGGGGGGAGTTAGAGACCCAGTACTTC.

This chain joins TRBV20-1 and TRBJ1-1; D gene unclear. Trimming took off 7 bases at V and 2 bases at J, with 8 bases between the two ends. The germline CDR1 and CDR2 sequences are DFQATT and SNEGSKA (reference sequence). This CDR3 is built from 11 residues. CDR3: CSGSLNTEAFF. The CDR3 nucleotides read TGCAGTGGTTCACTTAACACTGAAGCTTTCTTT.

This clone was counted only a few times. This sequence joins TRBV28 and TRBJ1-2; D unresolved. CDR1 is MDHEN and CDR2 is SYDVKM in the germline V gene. Deletions cut 2 bases from V and 7 bases from J, with 8 bases between. The CDR3 totals 12 residues. This chain's CDR3 is CASSLRRAGYTF. The DNA for the CDR3 is TGTGCCAGCAGTTTACGGAGGGCTGGCTACACCTTC.

The V gene is TRBV7-6, the J gene TRBJ2-6, with D unclear. The CDR3 is 16 amino acids. V lost 5 bases to trimming and J lost 0 bases, with 11 bases between them. The V gene's germline CDR1 is SGHVS and CDR2 FNYEAQ. This CDR3 reads CASSPATASGANVLTF. CDR3 nucleotide sequence: TGTGCCAGCAGCCCGGCAACAGCCTCTGGGGCCAACGTCCTGACTTTC.

The chain uses TRBV19 and TRBJ1-2, with unresolved D. V lost 6 bases and J 8 bases, leaving 13 bases between the germline ends. Germline-derived CDR1 and CDR2 are LNHDA and SQIVND (reference sequence). This CDR3 comprises 12 residues. The CDR3 sequence: CASRMEPGGYTF. The CDR3 bases are TGTGCCAGTAGGATGGAACCGGGAGGCTACACCTTC.

V and J are TRBV18 and TRBJ2-7, with TRBD2 as a possible D gene (6 bases). This CDR3 has 16 residues. V lost 2 bases, J lost 7 bases, and 21 bases lay in between. Germline CDR1 is KGHSH and CDR2 is LQKENI. CDR3 coding DNA: TGTGCCAGCTCACCAAGGTCTGGCGGGGCGGCTGGAGAGCAGTACTTC. This sequence encodes CASSPRSGGAAGEQYF.

V is TRBV27 and J is TRBJ2-1, with a weak D call TRBD1 (6 bases). V was cut by 5 bases and J by 4 bases, with 15 bases left in between. This CDR3 has 15 amino acids. The germline CDR1 and CDR2 sequences are MNHEY and SMNVEV (reference sequence). DNA for the CDR3: TGTGCCAGCAGTCTACAGGGTTCGGGTTACAATGAGCAGTTCTTC. It translates to CASSLQGSGYNEQFF.

The chain carries TRBV7-8 and TRBJ1-2; D is possibly TRBD1 (5 bases). Trimming stripped 5 bases from V and 5 bases from J, with 18 bases between. This CDR3 has 15 amino acids. Germline V gene lookup returns CDR1 SGHVS and CDR2 FQNEAQ. CDR3 protein: CASSPRFGGPYGYTF. The CDR3 DNA reads TGTGCCAGCAGCCCCCGCTTCGGGGGACCGTATGGCTACACCTTC.

The rearrangement joins TRBV18 to TRBJ1-4, with a possible D match to TRBD1 (6 bases). Germline values: CDR1 KGHSH, CDR2 LQKENI. The CDR3 sequence is 13 residues long. With 2 bases removed from V and 8 bases from J, the gap between germline ends came to 9 bases. In nucleotides, the CDR3 is TGTGCCAGCTCACCAGGGGGCGGCGAAAAACTGTTTTTT. Its translation is CASSPGGGEKLFF.

The DNA of the CDR3 is TGTGCCAGCAGCATGGGGACAGGGGAAACTAATGAAAAACTGTTTTTT. Amino acids: CASSMGTGETNEKLFF. The J gene is TRBJ1-4, the V gene TRBV5-8; 10 nucleotides agree with TRBD1. Germline trimming cut 4 bases from V and 1 base from J; bases unmatched to any gene: 4. The CDR3 loop spans 16 amino acids. In germline, CDR1 is SGHTS, CDR2 YDEGEE.

The CDR3 loop is CASSQDITVRRKLFF. In DNA, the CDR3 is TGCGCCAGCAGCCAAGATATCACAGTCCGTAGGAAACTGTTTTTT. The J gene is TRBJ1-4, the V gene TRBV4-1, with no clear D. Germline V lookup: CDR1 MGHRA, CDR2 YSYEKL. Trimming removed 0 bases at V and 11 bases at J, with 16 bases between. The CDR3 consists of 15 residues.

The chain uses TRBV20-1 and TRBJ1-1, with D tentatively TRBD1 (6 bases). CDR1 and CDR2 from the germline V gene are DFQATT and SNEGSKA (reference sequence). CDR3 size: 13 residues. V lost 3 bases, J lost 2 bases, and 10 bases lay in between. The CDR3 DNA reads TGCAGTGCTAGTTGGACAGCCAACACTGAAGCTTTCTTT. Amino acid sequence: CSASWTANTEAFF.

The rearrangement links TRBV13 to TRBJ2-1, with TRBD2 identical over 11 bases. The CDR3 has 16 residues. V trimming: 5 bases; J trimming: 4 bases; junction bases outside the gene matches: 7. CDR1 PRHDT and CDR2 FYEKMQ come from the germline V gene (reference sequence). The CDR3 DNA reads as TGTGCCAGCAGCCCCGCGACTAGCGGGGTGTACAATGAGCAGTTCTTC. Residues: CASSPATSGVYNEQFF.

This clone was recorded once. The chain links TRBV23-1 to TRBJ2-7, with D possibly being TRBD2 (5 bases). TRBV23-1 is an open reading frame, and its role is uncertain. The CDR3 loop spans 14 amino acids. V lost 0 bases and J 5 bases, leaving 11 bases between the germline ends. The CDR3 DNA reads as TGCGCCAGCAGTCAATCCAACGGGGTCAACGAGCAGTACTTC. This codes for CASSQSNGVNEQYF.

The V and J genes are TRBV18 and TRBJ1-2; 8 positions agree with TRBD1. The CDR3 has 15 amino acids. After removal of 3 bases from V and 1 base from J, the junction contained 4 bases not matched to a gene. Germline-derived CDR1 and CDR2 are KGHSH and LQKENI. The CDR3 reads CASSPGTGYNYGYTF. DNA for the CDR3: TGTGCCAGCTCACCTGGGACAGGCTATAACTATGGCTACACCTTC. The full variable domain, completed using reference TRBV18 and TRBJ1-2, is NAGVMQNPRHLVRRRGQEARLRCSPMKGHSHVYWYRQLPEEGLKFMVYLQKENIIDESGMPKERFSAEFPKEGPSILRIQQVVRGDSAAYFCASSPGTGYNYGYTFGSGTRLTVV.

This sequence joins TRBV5-1 and TRBJ2-7; possible D gene TRBD1, 5 bases. V was pared by 1 base and J by 9 bases, with 20 bases between. Per germline, CDR1 SGHRS and CDR2 YFSETQ. The CDR3 is 15 amino acids. The CDR3 reads CASSLFDSPFDGQYF. The CDR3, as DNA: TGCGCCAGCAGCTTGTTTGACAGTCCATTCGACGGGCAGTACTTC.

In nucleotides, the CDR3 is TGCGCCAGCAGGACGGGGACAGGCGAGTACGAGCAGTACTTC. It encodes CASRTGTGEYEQYF. V is TRBV5-1 and J is TRBJ2-7; 8 positions match TRBD1. V trimming: 5 bases; J trimming: 4 bases; junction bases outside the gene matches: 8. Germline CDR1 and CDR2: SGHRS and YFSETQ. The CDR3 sequence is 14 residues long.

J is TRBJ1-6 and V is TRBV7-2; possible D gene TRBD1, 6 bases. CDR3 length: 15 amino acids. The V gene lost 4 bases and the J gene lost 7 bases, with 14 bases spanning the gap. CDR1 SGHTA and CDR2 FQGNSA come from the germline V gene. The CDR3 sequence is CASSSLLGTNSPLHF. The DNA of the CDR3 is TGTGCCAGCAGCTCCCTTCTGGGGACAAATTCACCCCTCCACTTT.

The chain links TRBV27 to TRBJ2-1; D is uncertain. Trimming pared 1 base from V and 0 bases from J, leaving 10 bases between. The CDR3 runs 16 residues. Germline CDR1 and CDR2: MNHEY and SMNVEV (reference sequence). The CDR3 loop is CASSLLARSSYNEQFF. The CDR3 DNA follows: TGTGCCAGCAGTTTATTGGCGAGGAGCTCCTACAATGAGCAGTTCTTC.

This clone appeared once. CDR3: CASSNQVDGYTF. For the CDR3, the DNA is TGTGCCAGTAGTAATCAGGTTGACGGCTACACCTTC. The chain recombines TRBV19 with TRBJ1-2, with D unresolved. The germline V gene encodes CDR1 LNHDA and CDR2 SQIVND (reference sequence). The CDR3 contains 12 residues. V was trimmed by 4 bases and J by 8 bases, leaving 11 bases between them.

This chain links TRBV28 with TRBJ1-4, with D hard to call. V lost 5 bases and J 6 bases, leaving 16 bases between the germline ends. The CDR3 contains 15 residues. The germline V gene encodes CDR1 MDHEN and CDR2 SYDVKM. CDR3 coding DNA: TGTGCCAGCAGTCCCGTGGAGGGATGGTATGAAAAACTGTTTTTT. This sequence encodes CASSPVEGWYEKLFF.